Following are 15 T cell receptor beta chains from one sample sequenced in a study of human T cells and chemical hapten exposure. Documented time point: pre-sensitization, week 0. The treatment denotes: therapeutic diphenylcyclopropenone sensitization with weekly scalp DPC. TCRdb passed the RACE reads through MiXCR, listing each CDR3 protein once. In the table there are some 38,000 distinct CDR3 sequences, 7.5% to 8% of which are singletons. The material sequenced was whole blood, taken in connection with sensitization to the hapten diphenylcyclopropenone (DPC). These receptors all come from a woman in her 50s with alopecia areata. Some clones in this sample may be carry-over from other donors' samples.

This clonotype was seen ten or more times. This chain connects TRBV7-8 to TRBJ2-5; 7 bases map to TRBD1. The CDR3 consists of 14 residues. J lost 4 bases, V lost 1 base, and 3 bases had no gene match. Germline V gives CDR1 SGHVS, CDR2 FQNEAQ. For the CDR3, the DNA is TGTGCCAGCAGCTTAGGGCAGGGGGTAGAGACCCAGTACTTC. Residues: CASSLGQGVETQYF.

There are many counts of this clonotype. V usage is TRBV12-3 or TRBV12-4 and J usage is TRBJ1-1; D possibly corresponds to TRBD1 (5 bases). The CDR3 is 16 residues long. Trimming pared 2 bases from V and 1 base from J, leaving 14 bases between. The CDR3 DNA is TGTGCCAGCAGTTTACATGGGACCGGGGCGAACACTGAAGCTTTCTTT. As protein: CASSLHGTGANTEAFF.

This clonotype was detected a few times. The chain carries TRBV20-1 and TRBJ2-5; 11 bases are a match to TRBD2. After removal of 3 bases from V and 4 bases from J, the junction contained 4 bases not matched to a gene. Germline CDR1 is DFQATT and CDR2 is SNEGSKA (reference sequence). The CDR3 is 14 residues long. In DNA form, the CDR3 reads TGCAGTGCTAGTCGTAGCGGGAGGGCAGAGACCCAGTACTTC. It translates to CSASRSGRAETQYF.

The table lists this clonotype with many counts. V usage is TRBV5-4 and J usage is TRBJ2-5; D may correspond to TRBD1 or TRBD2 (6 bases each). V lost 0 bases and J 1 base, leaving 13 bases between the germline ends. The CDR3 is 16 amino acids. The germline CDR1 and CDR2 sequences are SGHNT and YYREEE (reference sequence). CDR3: CASSLGGGSPQETQYF. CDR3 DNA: TGTGCCAGCAGCTTGGGAGGGGGGTCTCCCCAAGAGACCCAGTACTTC.

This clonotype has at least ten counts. CDR3 in DNA: TGTGCCAGCAGCATATCCGCGAAGGGGGCCGCCTACGAGCAGTACTTC. Protein product: CASSISAKGAAYEQYF. V usage is TRBV7-6 and J usage is TRBJ2-7, with 7 nucleotides matching TRBD1. V was pared by 5 bases and J by 2 bases, with 12 bases of the junction left unmatched. This CDR3 is built from 16 residues. Germline V lookup: CDR1 SGHVS, CDR2 FNYEAQ.

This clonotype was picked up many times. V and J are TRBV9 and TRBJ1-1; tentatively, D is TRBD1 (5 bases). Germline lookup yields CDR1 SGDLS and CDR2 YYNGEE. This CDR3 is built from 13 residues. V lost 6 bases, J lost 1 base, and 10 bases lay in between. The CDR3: CASTGTANTEAFF. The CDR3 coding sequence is TGTGCCAGCACCGGGACGGCGAACACTGAAGCTTTCTTT.

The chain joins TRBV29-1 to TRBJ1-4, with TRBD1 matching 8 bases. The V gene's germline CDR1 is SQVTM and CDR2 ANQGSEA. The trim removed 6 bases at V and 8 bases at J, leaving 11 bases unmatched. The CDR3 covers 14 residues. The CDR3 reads CSVAGDRGSEKLFF. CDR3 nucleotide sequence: TGCAGCGTCGCCGGCGACAGGGGTTCGGAAAAACTGTTTTTT.

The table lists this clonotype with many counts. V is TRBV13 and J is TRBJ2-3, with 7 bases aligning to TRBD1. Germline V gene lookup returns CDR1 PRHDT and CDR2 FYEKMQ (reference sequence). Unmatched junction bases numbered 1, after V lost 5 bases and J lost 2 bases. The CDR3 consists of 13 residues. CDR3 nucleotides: TGTGCCAGCAGCGGACAGGTCACAGATACGCAGTATTTT. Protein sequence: CASSGQVTDTQYF.

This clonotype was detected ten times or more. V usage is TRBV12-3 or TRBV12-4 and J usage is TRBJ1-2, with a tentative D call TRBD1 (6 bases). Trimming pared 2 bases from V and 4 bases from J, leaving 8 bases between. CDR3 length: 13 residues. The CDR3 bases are TGTGCCAGCAGTTTAATGGGGGCCTATGGCTACACCTTC. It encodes CASSLMGAYGYTF.

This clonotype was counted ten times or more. CDR3 sequence: CASSPRTGVSYEQYF. DNA of the CDR3: TGTGCCAGTAGTCCCCGGACAGGGGTCTCCTACGAGCAGTACTTC. V and J are TRBV19 and TRBJ2-7; the match to TRBD1 covers 9 bases. V lost 5 bases, J lost 0 bases, and 5 bases stayed unmatched. Germline CDR1 reads LNHDA; CDR2 reads SQIVND (reference sequence). The CDR3 has 15 residues. The full variable domain, its missing parts supplied by reference TRBV19 and TRBJ2-7, is DGGITQSPKYLFRKEGQNVTLSCEQNLNHDAMYWYRQDPGQGLRLIYYSQIVNDFQKGDIAEGYSVSREKKESFPLTVTSAQKNPTAFYLCASSPRTGVSYEQYFGPGTRLTVT.

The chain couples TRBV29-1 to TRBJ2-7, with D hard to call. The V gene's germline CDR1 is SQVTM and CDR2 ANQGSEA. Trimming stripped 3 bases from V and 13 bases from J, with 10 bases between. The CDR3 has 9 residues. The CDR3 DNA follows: TGCAGCGTTGATCGGGCGCCATACTTC. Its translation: CSVDRAPYF.

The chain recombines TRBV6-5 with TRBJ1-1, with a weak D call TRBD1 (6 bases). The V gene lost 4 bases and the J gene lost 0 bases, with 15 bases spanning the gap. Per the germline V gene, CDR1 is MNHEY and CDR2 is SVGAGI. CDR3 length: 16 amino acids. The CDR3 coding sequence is TGTGCCAGCAGTTCCAGGGGCCGCGCCCTGAACACTGAAGCTTTCTTT. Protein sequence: CASSSRGRALNTEAFF.

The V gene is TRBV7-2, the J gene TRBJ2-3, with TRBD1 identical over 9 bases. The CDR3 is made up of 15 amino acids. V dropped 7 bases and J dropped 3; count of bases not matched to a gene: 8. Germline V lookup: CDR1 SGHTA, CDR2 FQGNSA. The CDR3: CASTEQGANTDTQYF. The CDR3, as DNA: TGTGCCAGCACCGAACAGGGGGCGAATACAGATACGCAGTATTTT.

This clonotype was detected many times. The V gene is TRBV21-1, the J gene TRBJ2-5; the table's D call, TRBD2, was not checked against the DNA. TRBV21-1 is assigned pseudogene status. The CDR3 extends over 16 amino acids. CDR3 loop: CASSKEEYSGKETQYF. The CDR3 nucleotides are TGTGCCAGCAGCAAAGAAGAATATAGCGGGAAAGAGACCCAGTACTTC.

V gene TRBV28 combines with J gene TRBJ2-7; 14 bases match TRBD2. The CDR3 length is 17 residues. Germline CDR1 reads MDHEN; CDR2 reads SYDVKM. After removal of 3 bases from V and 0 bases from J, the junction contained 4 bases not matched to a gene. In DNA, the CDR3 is TGTGCCAGCAGTTTTCCCGGGACTAGCGGGAGCTCCTACGAGCAGTACTTC. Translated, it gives CASSFPGTSGSSYEQYF.